The 3 T cell receptor beta chains below were found in one sample sequenced in a study of control samples from healthy donors and cancer patients. Profiled with immunoSEQ multiplex PCR; TCRdb holds only in-frame clones, not every one. The sample yields about 55,000 clones, roughly 87% seen once. Input material: blood. The receptors originated from a man aged 50-60 years in good health.

J is TRBJ2-1 and V is TRBV20-1; no reliable D call. The CDR3 consists of 11 residues. Germline CDR1 reads DFQATT; CDR2 reads SNEGSKA (reference sequence). With 2 bases removed from V and 11 bases from J, the gap between germline ends came to 10 bases. CDR3: CSARSGPQQFF. The CDR3 DNA follows: TGCAGTGCTAGAAGTGGGCCGCAGCAGTTCTTC.

The chain recombines TRBV5-1 with TRBJ2-6, with TRBD1 matching 7 bases. CDR1 and CDR2 (germline): SGHRS, YFSETQ. CDR3 length equals 15 residues. With 0 bases clipped from V and 6 bases from J, the junction kept 3 bases outside the gene matches. CDR3 region: CASSLVDREANVLTF. Written as DNA, the CDR3 is TGCGCCAGCAGCTTGGTCGACAGGGAGGCCAACGTCCTGACTTTC.

The V call is TRBV28, the J call TRBJ2-3; 15 bases are shared with TRBD2. The germline V gene has CDR1 MDHEN and CDR2 SYDVKM. The CDR3 sequence is 18 residues long. Trimming removed 6 bases from V and 9 bases from J; junction bases left unmatched: 16. This CDR3 reads CASSQLSGGLAGGKTQYF. The CDR3 region has the DNA TGTGCCAGCAGCCAACTATCCGGGGGACTAGCGGGAGGAAAGACGCAGTATTTT.